This T cell receptor beta chain was recorded in a study of blood T cell repertoires in COVID-19. Overall study: COVID-19 samples from acute and convalescent phases originated in the United States, Italy and Spain. T cells, B-cell-depleted T cells, or PBMCs provided the cDNA or gDNA that served as material.

The germline V gene has CDR1 SGHRS and CDR2 YFSETQ. The CDR3 consists of 15 residues. With 3 bases removed from V and 3 bases from J, the gap between germline ends came to 14 bases. In the authors' methods: It was from reference gene primer amplification that nucleated cell counts were estimated. The data were produced by immunoSEQ multiplex PCR, yet TCRdb's version contains in-frame clones alone and is incomplete. The V and J calls and the clone size are those of that table, but D and trimming were determined from the DNA. Of around 15,000 clones in the sample, approximately 87% were seen once. The V call is TRBV5-1, the J call TRBJ2-3, with D maybe TRBD2 (7 bases). The source is a middle-aged man with active or convalescent COVID-19. Sequenced: peripheral blood. The CDR3 coding sequence is TGCGCCAGCAGCTGGGGGGGGGCGAGAACAGATACGCAGTATTTT. Translation: CASSWGGARTDTQYF.